What follows are 20 T cell receptor beta chains derived from one specimen sequenced in a study of identical twins. TCRdb redid the calling of the 5' RACE reads with MiXCR, one entry per CDR3 protein. The table records 700,000 or so distinct CDR3 sequences, around 8.3% of them present only once. In addition, the sample was reused for a study of yellow fever vaccine responses in identical twins.

The sequenced material came from PBMCs. The origin of the receptors is a young woman in good health.

This clonotype was detected a few times. The chain couples TRBV15 to TRBJ2-5; D is perhaps TRBD1 or TRBD2 (5 bases each). The CDR3 is 15 residues long. V shed 0 bases and J shed 2 bases, with 10 bases lying between them. Germline-derived CDR1 and CDR2 are LNHNV and YYDKDF (reference sequence). The CDR3: CATSRDGTAQETQYF. CDR3 sequence (DNA): TGTGCCACCAGCAGAGACGGGACGGCGCAAGAGACCCAGTACTTC.

This clonotype was detected only a few times. J is TRBJ2-1 and V is TRBV29-1; 15 positions match TRBD2. This CDR3 spans 17 amino acids. Germline CDR1 and CDR2: SQVTM and ANQGSEA. J lost 7 bases, V lost 6 bases, and 13 bases had no gene match. The CDR3 sequence is CSVGLAGGPSSGNEQFF. The CDR3 DNA reads as TGCAGCGTAGGACTAGCGGGAGGGCCCTCCTCAGGGAATGAGCAGTTCTTC.

This sequence joins TRBV28 and TRBJ1-5, with 8 bases aligning to TRBD1. This CDR3 has 15 residues. The germline CDR1 and CDR2 sequences are MDHEN and SYDVKM. Trimming at V came to 6 bases and at J to 4 bases, leaving 8 bases not matched to a gene. The CDR3 DNA follows: TGTGCCAGCAGACGACAGGGGAAGGAAAATCAGCCCCAGCATTTT. Its translation is CASRRQGKENQPQHF.

The J gene is TRBJ2-1, the V gene TRBV7-2; 10 bases map to TRBD2. The CDR3 spans 16 residues. V trimming: 1 base; J trimming: 7 bases; junction bases outside the gene matches: 7. CDR1 is SGHTA, CDR2 FQGNSA, per germline. CDR3 DNA: TGTGCCAGCAGCTTAGTACCAGCGGGAGGGCAAAATGAGCAGTTCTTC. Translating it yields CASSLVPAGGQNEQFF.

The rearrangement links TRBV12-3 or TRBV12-4 to TRBJ1-1; D not resolved. V was pared by 5 bases and J by 5 bases, with 12 bases between. The CDR3 runs 13 residues. The CDR3 loop reads CASSRDGQTEAFF. The CDR3 nucleotides read TGTGCCAGCAGTCGTGACGGCCAGACTGAAGCTTTCTTT.

There are a few counts of this clonotype. This rearrangement joins TRBV7-9 to TRBJ2-1; possible D gene TRBD2, 6 bases. This CDR3 comprises 16 residues. CDR1 SEHNR and CDR2 FQNEAQ come from the germline V gene (reference sequence). V dropped 4 bases and J dropped 3 bases, with 16 bases sitting between them. CDR3 sequence (DNA): TGTGCCAGCAGCTCTCTGGGGAGGAATATCTACAATGAGCAGTTCTTC. Protein sequence: CASSSLGRNIYNEQFF. Variable domain in full (rest from reference TRBV7-9 and TRBJ2-1): DTGVSQNPRHKITKRGQNVTFRCDPISEHNRLYWYRQTLGQGPEFLTYFQNEAQLEKSRLLSDRFSAERPKGSFSTLEIQRTEQGDSAMYLCASSSLGRNIYNEQFFGPGTRLTVL.

This chain links TRBV5-1 with TRBJ2-1; D is unresolved. The CDR3 extends over 16 amino acids. Trimming shortened V by 0 bases and J by 0 bases, and 10 bases separated the two germline ends. Germline V CDR1 and CDR2: SGHRS, YFSETQ. CDR3 protein: CASSLDRGNSYNEQFF. The CDR3 DNA reads TGCGCCAGCAGCTTGGACCGTGGGAACTCCTACAATGAGCAGTTCTTC.

This clonotype came up many times. The chain links TRBV7-9 to TRBJ2-2, with 7 bases matching TRBD1. The CDR3 extends over 15 amino acids. Germline values: CDR1 SEHNR, CDR2 FQNEAQ (reference sequence). J lost 3 bases, V lost 4 bases, and 5 bases had no gene match. The CDR3 DNA follows: TGTGCCAGCAGCTCGGGACAGACGGACACCGGGGAGCTGTTTTTT. Protein product: CASSSGQTDTGELFF.

This clonotype was seen many times. The V gene is TRBV15, the J gene TRBJ1-1; D is unresolved. Germline V CDR1 and CDR2: LNHNV, YYDKDF (reference sequence). This CDR3 has 13 amino acids. The V end lost 0 bases, the J end lost 0 bases, and 2 bases lay between the germline ends. CDR3 in amino acids: CATSREMNTEAFF. CDR3 bases: TGTGCCACCAGCAGAGAGATGAACACTGAAGCTTTCTTT.

This clonotype was seen a handful of times. The gene calls are TRBV7-2 and TRBJ2-1; D perhaps matches TRBD2 (5 bases). Germline loops: CDR1 SGHTA, CDR2 FQGNSA. Trimming cost V 0 bases and J 12 bases, with 12 bases left between them. The CDR3 spans 13 residues. The CDR3, as DNA: TGTGCCAGCAGCTTAGCGCTACTAGTTGGGCAGTTCTTC. Translation gives CASSLALLVGQFF.

Notes on this clonotype: A read error is the likely source, as a far larger clone sits one nucleotide away. No conserved phenylalanine or tryptophan ends this CDR3, so it is likely a read error. The V and J genes are TRBV12-3 or TRBV12-4 and TRBJ2-5, with D perhaps assigned TRBD1 or TRBD2 (5 bases each). V lost 6 bases and J lost 4, with 12 bases in between. This CDR3 contains 13 residues. The CDR3 loop reads CASSPRGRETQYS. In nucleotides, the CDR3 is TGTGCCAGCAGCCCGAGGGGACGAGAGACCCAGTACTCC.

This clonotype was seen a few times. The chain employs TRBV27 and TRBJ2-3; D not resolved. With 6 bases removed from V and 0 bases from J, the gap between germline ends came to 10 bases. The CDR3 is 14 amino acids. Looked up from germline, CDR1 is MNHEY and CDR2 is SMNVEV (reference sequence). The CDR3 DNA follows: TGTGCCAGCAGAGGCGGATCTAGCACAGATACGCAGTATTTT. Protein sequence: CASRGGSSTDTQYF.

V is TRBV20-1 and J is TRBJ1-1, with 8 bases matching TRBD1. CDR3 length: 14 amino acids. Germline CDR1 and CDR2: DFQATT and SNEGSKA (reference sequence). Unmatched junction bases numbered 9, after V lost 6 bases and J lost 3 bases. CDR3 DNA sequence: TGCAGTGCCGTAGGACAGGGATTTCACACTGAAGCTTTCTTT. Translating it yields CSAVGQGFHTEAFF.

The J gene is TRBJ2-1, the V gene TRBV10-3, with TRBD2 matching over 15 bases. Germline V gene sequence: CDR1 ENHRY, CDR2 SYGVKD. V trimming: 6 bases; J trimming: 10 bases; junction bases outside the gene matches: 7. The CDR3 covers 15 residues. CDR3 in DNA: TGTGCCATCAGGCCCGGGACTAGCGGGGGGTACGAGCAGTTCTTC. As protein: CAIRPGTSGGYEQFF.

This clonotype was seen at least ten times. The chain joins TRBV12-3 or TRBV12-4 to TRBJ1-5; D gene uncertain. The CDR3 length is 15 residues. Trimming cost V 6 bases and J 2 bases, with 14 bases left between them. CDR3 loop: CASSSRHPGNQPQHF. CDR3 in DNA: TGTGCCAGCAGCTCCAGACATCCAGGCAATCAGCCCCAGCATTTT.

The chain joins TRBV6-2 or TRBV6-3 to TRBJ1-1; D perhaps matches TRBD1 (5 bases). V lost 0 bases and J lost 2, with 13 bases in between. Germline values: CDR1 MNHEY, CDR2 SVGEGT. This CDR3 comprises 16 residues. CDR3 sequence (DNA): TGTGCCAGCAGTTACTCCCCAGGGAGTTTAAACACTGAAGCTTTCTTT. Amino acids: CASSYSPGSLNTEAFF.

This clonotype was observed a few times. The chain employs TRBV7-6 and TRBJ2-1; the D gene is possibly TRBD1 (6 bases). Per the germline V gene, CDR1 is SGHVS and CDR2 is FNYEAQ. V was trimmed by 1 base and J by 8 bases, leaving 12 bases between them. The CDR3 is 14 residues long. In DNA, the CDR3 is TGTGCCAGCAGCTTAGGTCGGCAGGGGTATGAGCAGTTCTTC. Encoded protein: CASSLGRQGYEQFF.

This clonotype appeared a few times. The V and J genes are TRBV6-2 or TRBV6-3 and TRBJ2-1, with a possible D match to TRBD2 (6 bases). V was shortened by 2 bases and J by 6 bases, with 11 bases between the two germline ends. Germline V gene data show CDR1 as MNHEY and CDR2 as SVGEGT. This CDR3 comprises 14 residues. The CDR3 sequence: CASSYMGGGNEQFF. CDR3 DNA: TGTGCCAGCAGTTACATGGGAGGAGGCAATGAGCAGTTCTTC.

This clonotype appeared a few times. This rearrangement joins TRBV28 to TRBJ2-7; D possibly corresponds to TRBD1 (6 bases). CDR3 length: 15 amino acids. The V end was cut by 4 bases, the J end by 3 bases, with 16 bases between. CDR1 and CDR2 (germline): MDHEN, SYDVKM. CDR3 sequence reads: CASSSKPTGYYEQYF. For the CDR3, the DNA is TGTGCCAGCAGTTCTAAACCTACAGGGTACTACGAGCAGTACTTC.

This clonotype appeared a few times. The chain is built from TRBV12-3 or TRBV12-4 and TRBJ2-5; possible D gene TRBD1, 5 bases. The CDR3 has 14 residues. With 4 bases removed from V and 5 bases from J, the gap between germline ends came to 14 bases. CDR3 nucleotides: TGTGCCAGCAGTTATGTGGGGCTTGGTGAGACCCAGTACTTC. It translates to CASSYVGLGETQYF.